The rows below give T cell receptor beta chains drawn from one sample of a study of shared clonotypes between healthy human individuals. The assay was immunoSEQ multiplex PCR, and TCRdb's table has in-frame clones only and misses some. The sample shows some 2,500,000 clones, 85% to 95% of them seen only once. Sequencing was carried out using naive CD4+ T cells from PBMCs. Source of these receptors: a man aged 18 to 35 in good health. Some clones in this sample may be carry-over from other donors' samples. Both conserved end residues are part of each CDR3. The order of the fields is V gene, J gene, clone size, D gene, CDR3 protein, CDR3 DNA. D genes are given only for firm matches. Expanded clones get a size class; other rows say once, few or many, or leave the size out.

>TRBV7-2|TRBJ1-1|-|-
CASIQSVRKEAFF
TGTGCCAGCATCCAATCCGTTCGCAAGGAAGCTTTCTTT
>TRBV6-6|TRBJ1-1|-|-
CASSLAPNTEAFF
TGTGCCAGCAGTCTCGCTCCGAACACTGAAGCTTTCTTT
>TRBV7-9|TRBJ2-1|-|TRBD2
CASSSLAGVSYNEQFF
TGTGCCAGCAGCTCCCTAGCGGGAGTGTCCTACAATGAGCAGTTCTTC
>TRBV7-2|TRBJ2-5|-|-
CASSLMAGTQETQYF
TGTGCCAGCAGCTTAATGGCAGGGACGCAAGAGACCCAGTACTTC
>TRBV5-4|TRBJ1-4|once|-
CASSLLKGEGEKLFF
TGTGCCAGCAGCTTGTTGAAGGGAGAGGGTGAAAAACTGTTTTTT
>TRBV30|TRBJ2-7|-|-
CAWSVKGVPSEQYF
TGTGCCTGGAGTGTCAAGGGGGTTCCGTCCGAGCAGTACTTC
>TRBV5-4|TRBJ2-3|once|-
CASSDSTDTQYF
TGTGCCAGCAGCGACAGCACAGATACGCAGTATTTT
>TRBV28|TRBJ1-2|-|-
CASSPGYGYTF
TGTGCCAGCAGCCCAGGGTATGGCTACACCTTC
>TRBV9|TRBJ1-2|-|TRBD1
CASSKRGQGAVYGYTF
TGTGCCAGCAGCAAAAGAGGGCAGGGGGCAGTTTATGGCTACACCTTC
>TRBV4-2|TRBJ1-1|-|-
CASSLYGGGDTEAFF
TGTGCCAGCAGCCTGTATGGGGGTGGGGACACTGAAGCTTTCTTT
>TRBV30|TRBJ2-1|-|-
CAWRRQRYNEQFF
TGTGCCTGGAGACGACAGAGATACAATGAGCAGTTCTTC
>TRBV7-9|TRBJ2-7|-|TRBD1
CASSRQGAYEQYF
TGTGCCAGCAGCCGGCAGGGGGCTTACGAGCAGTACTTC
>TRBV4-1|TRBJ2-7|once|-
CASSQAGTETYEQYF
TGCGCCAGCAGCCAAGCCGGGACGGAGACTTACGAGCAGTACTTC
>TRBV7-9|TRBJ1-3|-|-
CASSLAGGVYSGNTIYF
TGTGCCAGCAGCTTAGCGGGAGGGGTATACTCTGGAAACACCATATATTTT
>TRBV11-2|TRBJ1-3|once|-
CASSRYARNTIYF
TGTGCCAGCAGCCGCTACGCCAGAAACACCATATATTTT
>TRBV6-6|TRBJ1-3|once|TRBD1
CASSPGQGLNTIYF
TGTGCCAGCAGTCCGGGACAGGGATTAAACACCATATATTTT
>TRBV5-4|TRBJ1-1|-|-
CASSLGKGSTEAFF
TGTGCCAGCAGCTTGGGTAAGGGTAGCACTGAAGCTTTCTTT
>TRBV10-3|TRBJ1-5|-|TRBD1
CATLPGQGYQPQHF
TGTGCCACCCTCCCCGGACAGGGTTATCAGCCCCAGCATTTT
>TRBV11-2|TRBJ2-3|once|-
CASSTEGATDTQYF
TGTGCCAGCAGCACGGAAGGGGCTACAGATACGCAGTATTTT
>TRBV28|TRBJ1-1|-|-
CASSLLGGSMNTEAFF
TGTGCCAGCAGTTTATTAGGGGGGTCCATGAACACTGAAGCTTTCTTT
>TRBV7-3|TRBJ2-7|-|TRBD2
CASSLTGTSGYEQYF
TGTGCCAGCAGCTTAACGGGGACTAGTGGTTACGAGCAGTACTTC
>TRBV28|TRBJ2-1|-|-
CASSPGAYKQFF
TGTGCCAGCAGTCCAGGGGCTTATAAGCAGTTCTTC
>TRBV5-1|TRBJ1-1|-|TRBD1
CASSPGGSLTEAFF
TGCGCCAGCAGTCCAGGGGGTTCCCTCACTGAAGCTTTCTTT
>TRBV6-6|TRBJ2-5|-|TRBD1
CASSHSRGQGQETQYF
TGTGCCAGCAGCCATTCGAGGGGACAGGGCCAAGAGACCCAGTACTTC
>TRBV10-3|TRBJ1-3|-|-
CAIRRGQNSGNTIYF
TGTGCCATCAGGCGAGGACAAAACTCTGGAAACACCATATATTTT
>TRBV4-3|TRBJ2-3|-|-
CASSQVFAQGKDTQYF
TGCGCCAGCAGCCAAGTGTTTGCCCAGGGGAAAGATACGCAGTATTTT